The 9 T cell receptor beta chains reported below all come from one sample, sequenced in a study of blood T cells in healthy people across ages. Using a J-beta primer mix together with a sample-barcoded 5' primer, a second PCR was run for about 6 to 12 cycles. MiXCR was run by TCRdb on the 5' RACE reads, yielding one entry per CDR3 protein. Of 650,000 to 1,000,000 distinct CDR3 sequences in the sample, under 40% were seen once. Source material: blood. These receptors all come from a man between 18 and 29 years old in good health.

This clonotype was counted at least ten times. V is TRBV20-1 and J is TRBJ2-3, with 11 positions matching TRBD2. The J segment lost 4 bases and the V segment lost 5 bases, leaving 8 bases of the junction unmatched. The CDR3 covers 15 residues. Germline lookup yields CDR1 DFQATT and CDR2 SNEGSKA (reference sequence). The CDR3 region is CSAWPGLAVSDTQYF. CDR3 nucleotides: TGCAGTGCTTGGCCGGGACTAGCGGTTTCAGATACGCAGTATTTT.

The V gene is TRBV18, the J gene TRBJ2-6; either TRBD1 or TRBD2 may supply D (5 bases each). Trimming left V 0 bases short and J 4 bases short, with 7 bases between. The germline V gene encodes CDR1 KGHSH and CDR2 LQKENI. This CDR3 is built from 15 residues. Written as DNA, the CDR3 is TGTGCCAGCTCACCACCCAGGGACGGGGCCAACGTCCTGACTTTC. This translates into CASSPPRDGANVLTF.

Comment on this clonotype: A junction boundary mismatches the germline segment, possibly from a read error. V gene TRBV9 combines with J gene TRBJ2-1, with TRBD1 identical over 9 bases. CDR1 and CDR2 from the germline V gene are SGDLS and YYNGEE. The CDR3 is made up of 16 amino acids. The CDR3, as DNA: TGTACCAGCAGCGTAGATGGGACAGGGTTTACCTATGAGCAGTTCTTC. Translation gives CTSSVDGTGFTYEQFF.

This chain joins TRBV4-3 and TRBJ2-4; TRBD2 agrees at 9 bases. The DNA matches TRBJ2-7 better at its end, which makes the J call doubtful. Germline CDR1 and CDR2: LGHNA and YSLEER. CDR3 length: 18 amino acids. The CDR3 sequence: CASSQAPDRLAAVYEQYF. DNA for the CDR3: TGCGCCAGCAGCCAAGCCCCAGACCGACTAGCGGCGGTATACGAGCAGTACTTC.

This clonotype was counted only a few times. The chain joins TRBV7-2 to TRBJ2-3; perhaps D is TRBD1 or TRBD2 (5 bases each). This CDR3 contains 15 residues. Germline CDR1 and CDR2: SGHTA and FQGNSA. Between the trimmed V and J ends, which lost 4 bases and 2 bases, there was a span of 13 bases. For the CDR3, the DNA is TGTGCCAGCAGCTCTGGGGGTCGGATCACAGATACGCAGTATTTT. This translates into CASSSGGRITDTQYF.

This clonotype was detected only a few times. The chain links TRBV4-2 to TRBJ2-2, with D perhaps matching TRBD1 (5 bases). Trimming pared 0 bases from V and 5 bases from J, leaving 10 bases between. The CDR3 totals 15 residues. Germline CDR1 reads LGHNA; CDR2 reads YNFKEQ. CDR3 DNA: TGTGCCAGCAGCCAAGATCAGGGCCCTACCGGGGAGCTGTTTTTT. Its translation is CASSQDQGPTGELFF.

V and J are TRBV5-1 and TRBJ2-2, with 9 bases aligning to TRBD1. The J segment lost 7 bases and the V segment lost 2 bases, leaving 6 bases of the junction unmatched. CDR1 is SGHRS and CDR2 is YFSETQ in the germline V gene. CDR3 size: 15 residues. The CDR3 reads CASSFQGQGNGELFF. In DNA form, the CDR3 reads TGCGCCAGCAGCTTCCAAGGACAGGGGAACGGGGAGCTGTTTTTT.

As concerns this clonotype: This could be a read error, since a much larger clone is one nucleotide away. The chain links TRBV3-1 to TRBJ2-3; TRBD1 is a possible D gene (6 bases). The CDR3 runs 16 residues. CDR1 and CDR2 from the germline V gene are LGHDT and YNNKEL (reference sequence). V was shortened by 4 bases and J by 10 bases, with 24 bases between the two germline ends. CDR3 coding DNA: TGTGCCAGCAGCCCGAAGACAGGCCCCCCGGGATATGCGCAGTATTTT. Its protein is CASSPKTGPPGYAQYF.

CDR3 protein: CSASPRDRAYEQYF. CDR3 DNA sequence: TGCAGTGCTAGCCCCCGGGACCGTGCCTACGAGCAGTACTTC. The rearrangement joins TRBV20-1 to TRBJ2-7; D may be TRBD1 or TRBD2 (5 bases each). Trimming cost V 3 bases and J 2 bases, with 14 bases left between them. The CDR3 has 14 residues. Germline CDR1 reads DFQATT; CDR2 reads SNEGSKA (reference sequence).